The sample holds a few counts of the clone carrying this T cell receptor beta chain. The antigen is undetermined. These data come from a study of cytomegalovirus exposure and HLA in healthy donors. Overall study findings and caveats: Some V segments, TRBV6-2 and TRBV6-3 among them, were indistinguishable and were therefore excluded.

The CDR3 is 14 amino acids. V dropped 7 bases and J dropped 0 bases, with 10 bases sitting between them. The V gene's germline CDR1 is MNHEY and CDR2 SVGAGI. The PCR ran on 60 Vbeta and 13 Jbeta primers. Only in-frame clones appear in the TCRdb table, and some are missing; sequencing was by immunoSEQ multiplex PCR. The sample yields under 70,000 clones, 68% seen once. Sequences were obtained from PBMCs. This TCR was recovered from a woman aged 30 to 39 in good health and CMV-seronegative. This chain joins TRBV6-5 and TRBJ1-5, with D maybe TRBD1 (5 bases). The CDR3 coding sequence is TGTGCCAGCAATACGGGGGATAGCAATCAGCCCCAGCATTTT. Its translation: CASNTGDSNQPQHF.